The T cell receptor beta chain under discussion was sequenced for a study of blood T cells in healthy people across ages. Peripheral blood, roughly 9.3 milliliters per donor, was collected. Study observations and caveats: Not knowing donor CMV status may have confounded expanded clonotype changes.

Only a few counts were recorded for this clonotype. Its antigen is unknown. V was pared by 7 bases and J by 5 bases, with 20 bases between. Germline V gives CDR1 SQVTM, CDR2 ANQGSEA. This CDR3 contains 14 residues. Sample-barcoded 5' priming and a J-beta primer mix drove a second PCR of roughly 7 to 11 cycles. Each cDNA molecule, via a template-switch adaptor with 12 random nucleotides, was tagged. CDR3-containing paired-end reads numbered at least 2.5 million in each sample. TCRdb independently ran MiXCR on the 5' RACE reads; one entry per CDR3 protein. The sample has approximately 730,000 distinct CDR3 sequences; about 53% are singletons.

This TCR derives from a man aged 80 or over in good health. Sequencing was carried out using blood. The V and J genes are TRBV29-1 and TRBJ1-1, with D possibly matching TRBD1 (5 bases). The CDR3, as DNA: TGCAGCGCCGGCGGACGGGGGTCGAGGACTGAAGCTTTCTTT. This encodes CSAGGRGSRTEAFF.